Listed below are T cell receptor beta chains from one sample, sequenced in a study of blood T cells in healthy people across ages. TCRdb called the 5' RACE reads again in MiXCR, with one record for every CDR3 protein. There are around 790,000 distinct CDR3 sequences in the sample; approximately 48% occur only once, and approximately 19% lies in the top ten. Sequencing was carried out using blood. The receptors were sampled from a man aged 60 to 69 in good health. Each CDR3 is given with its conserved first and last residue. The D gene is left open where the match is weak. Clone size is not always given. Where it is, it says once, few, many or a class for expanded clones.

d_gene	abundance	v_gene	j_gene	CDR3nt	CDR3aa
NA	NA	TRBV5-1	TRBJ2-7	TGCGCCAGCAGCGCCGGGAACAACTACAATGAGCAGTACTTC	CASSAGNNYNEQYF
TRBD1	once	TRBV4-3	TRBJ1-1	TGCGCCAGCAGCCAAGGTCACAGGGGGTATACTGAAGCTTTCTTT	CASSQGHRGYTEAFF
NA	NA	TRBV20-1	TRBJ1-2	TGCAGTGCTAGAGTCCCCCTCGCGCAGTCTAACTATGGCTACACCTTC	CSARVPLAQSNYGYTF
NA	NA	TRBV6-5	TRBJ1-6	TGTGCCAGCACCCGGACGGTGAAAGTTAATTCACCCCTCCACTTT	CASTRTVKVNSPLHF
NA	NA	TRBV6-5	TRBJ1-1	TGTGCCAGCAGCGAGTCCTTTACAGTCCAAGCTTTCTTT	CASSESFTVQAFF
TRBD2	few	TRBV7-3	TRBJ2-3	TGTGCCAGCAGCCGTAGCGGGGGGCAGGGTACGCAGTATTTT	CASSRSGGQGTQYF
NA	NA	TRBV7-9	TRBJ2-5	TGTGCCAGCAGCTCGAACAGGCGGACCCAAGAGACCCAGTACTTC	CASSSNRRTQETQYF
NA	few	TRBV4-3	TRBJ1-4	TGCGCCAGCAGCCGAGTAGTGGCTAATGAAAAACTGTTTTTT	CASSRVVANEKLFF
NA	NA	TRBV6-2/TRBV6-3	TRBJ1-4	TGTGCCAGCAGTTACTCCCGGGCCGAAAAACTGTTTTTT	CASSYSRAEKLFF
NA	NA	TRBV6-2/TRBV6-3	TRBJ2-4	TGTGCCAGCAGTTACTCGAGCGGGGCCAAAAACATTCAGTACTTC	CASSYSSGAKNIQYF
NA	NA	TRBV20-1	TRBJ2-5	TGCAGTGCTCCGGGGTGGGGGAACCAAGAGACCCAGTACTTC	CSAPGWGNQETQYF
NA	NA	TRBV12-3/TRBV12-4	TRBJ2-7	TGTGCCAGCAGCAGTGGTGGGACACAACTATACGAGCAGTACTTC	CASSSGGTQLYEQYF
NA	once	TRBV28	TRBJ2-3	TGTGCCAGCAGAGTGGGGCAGAGGGATACGCAGTATTTT	CASRVGQRDTQYF
NA	few	TRBV12-3/TRBV12-4	TRBJ1-5	TGTGCCAGCAGTTACAGGAATCAGCCCCAGCATTTT	CASSYRNQPQHF
TRBD1	NA	TRBV27	TRBJ2-7	TGTGCCAGCAGTTTATCGCTAAGACAGGGTTTCCCCTACGAGCAGTACTTC	CASSLSLRQGFPYEQYF
NA	NA	TRBV6-6	TRBJ1-1	TGTGCCAGCAGTTACACAACTAGGTCCACTGAAGCTTTCTTT	CASSYTTRSTEAFF
NA	NA	TRBV5-1	TRBJ1-4	TGCGCCAGCAGCTTGGCCAGGGCCGGTTCTAATGAAAAACTGTTTTTT	CASSLARAGSNEKLFF
NA	few	TRBV5-8	TRBJ2-5	TGTGCCAGCAGCGTGGGGATCGCACAGCTCCAAGAGACCCAGTACTTC	CASSVGIAQLQETQYF
TRBD2	NA	TRBV5-1	TRBJ2-5	TGCACCAGCAGCCCGGGACTAGCGGGGAACCAAGAGACCCAGTACTTC	CTSSPGLAGNQETQYF
NA	few	TRBV12-3/TRBV12-4	TRBJ2-3	TGTGCCAGCAGGGACGGGGGCCCCGGGGCAGATACGCAGTATTTT	CASRDGGPGADTQYF